This entry is about one TCR beta chain. The junction departs from the called germline gene at one end, perhaps through a read error. TCRdb reanalysed the PCR reads using MiXCR and keeps one entry per CDR3 protein. Among 12,000 or so distinct CDR3 sequences listed, over 45% were seen once. The sample originates from a study of CD4 and CD8 cells across lung adenocarcinoma regions. Localized lung adenocarcinoma, a non-small cell lung cancer, affected the donors. Sequenced: CD8+ T cells from the margin of a lung tumor. The sequence derives from a male donor with lung adenocarcinoma. The CD4 and CD8 labels of this study may be unreliable.

The DNA for the CDR3 is TGTGGCAGCAGGGGAGGGGCGAGCACAGATACTCAGTATTTT. Its protein product is CGSRGGASTDTQYF. The V call is TRBV6-1, the J call TRBJ2-3; weak D call: TRBD2 (7 bases). There are 14 residues in the CDR3. Germline-derived CDR1 and CDR2 are MNHNS and SASEGT.